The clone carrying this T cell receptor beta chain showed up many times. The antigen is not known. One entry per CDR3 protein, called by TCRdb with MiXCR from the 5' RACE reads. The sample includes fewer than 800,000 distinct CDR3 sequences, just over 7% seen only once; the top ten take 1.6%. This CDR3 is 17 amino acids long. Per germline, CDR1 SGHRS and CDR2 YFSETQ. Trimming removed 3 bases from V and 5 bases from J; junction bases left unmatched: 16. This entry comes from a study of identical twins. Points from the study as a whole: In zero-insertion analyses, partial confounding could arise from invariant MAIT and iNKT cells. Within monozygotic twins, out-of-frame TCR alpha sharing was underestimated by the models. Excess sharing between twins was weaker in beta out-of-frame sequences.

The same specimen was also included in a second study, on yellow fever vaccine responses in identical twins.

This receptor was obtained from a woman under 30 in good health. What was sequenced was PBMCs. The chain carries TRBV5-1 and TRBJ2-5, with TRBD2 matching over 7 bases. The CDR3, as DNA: TGCGCCAGCAGCTCGGCCTCGATAGGACTCGGGGGGGAGACCCAGTACTTC. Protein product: CASSSASIGLGGETQYF.